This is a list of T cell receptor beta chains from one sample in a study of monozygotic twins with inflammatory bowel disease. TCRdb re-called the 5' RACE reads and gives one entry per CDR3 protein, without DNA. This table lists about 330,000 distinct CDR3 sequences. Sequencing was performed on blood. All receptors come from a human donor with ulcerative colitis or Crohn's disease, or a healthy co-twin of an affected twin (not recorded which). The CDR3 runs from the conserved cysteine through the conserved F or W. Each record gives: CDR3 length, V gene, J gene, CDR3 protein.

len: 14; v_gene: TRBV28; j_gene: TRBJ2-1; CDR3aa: CASGSGGVINEQFF
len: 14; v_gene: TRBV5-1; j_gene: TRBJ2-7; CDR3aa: CASSTRTDGYEQYF
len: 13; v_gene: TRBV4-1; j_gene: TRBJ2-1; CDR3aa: CASSQGTDNEQFF
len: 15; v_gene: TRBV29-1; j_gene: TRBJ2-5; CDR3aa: CSVEDRTSGGETPYF
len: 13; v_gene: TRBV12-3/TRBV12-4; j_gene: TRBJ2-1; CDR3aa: CASVGGTWGGQFF
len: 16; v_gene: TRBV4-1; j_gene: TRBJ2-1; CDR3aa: CASSRRDSGSYNEQFF
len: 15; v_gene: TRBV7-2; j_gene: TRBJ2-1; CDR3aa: CASSLRQSSYNEQFF
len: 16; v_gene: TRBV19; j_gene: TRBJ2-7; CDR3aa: CASSTGWGDHSYEQYF
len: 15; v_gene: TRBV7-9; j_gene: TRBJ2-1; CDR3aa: CASSLVGRTYNEQFF
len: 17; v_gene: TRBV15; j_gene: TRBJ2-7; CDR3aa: CATSPLIRNRGSYEQYF
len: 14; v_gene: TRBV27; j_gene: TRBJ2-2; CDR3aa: CASTPGTRAGELFF
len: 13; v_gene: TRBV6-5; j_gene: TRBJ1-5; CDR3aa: CASRPDRNQPQHF
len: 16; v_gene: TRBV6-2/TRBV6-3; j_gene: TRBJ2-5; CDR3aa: CASSLSGTSEVQTQYF
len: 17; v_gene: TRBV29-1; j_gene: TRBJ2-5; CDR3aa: CSVEIFRNRGGQETQYF
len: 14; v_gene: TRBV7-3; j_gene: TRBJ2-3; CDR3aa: CASSLLGAGDTQYF
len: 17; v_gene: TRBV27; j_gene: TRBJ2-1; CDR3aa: CASSLDVNEKPYNEQFF
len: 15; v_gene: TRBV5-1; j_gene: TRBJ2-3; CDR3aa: CASSRGGTGTDTQYF